A single sample is the source of the 30 T cell receptor beta chains below, sequenced in a study of blood T cell repertoires in COVID-19. The table came from immunoSEQ multiplex PCR; TCRdb's copy has only in-frame clones and leaves some out. The repertoire includes 110,000 to 150,000 clones, 75% to 85% of them detected once, and around 4% sits in the top ten. Sequencing used peripheral blood. The receptor set was obtained from a man aged 55 to 70 with acute or convalescent COVID-19.

The gene calls are TRBV3-1 (or the pseudogene TRBV3-2) and TRBJ1-4; D may be TRBD1 (5 bases). Trimming took 3 bases from V and 4 from J, leaving 12 bases between them. Germline CDR1 LGHDT, CDR2 YNNKEL (reference sequence). This CDR3 spans 15 amino acids. Here the CDR3 reads CASSHGGGSNEKLFF. In DNA form, the CDR3 reads TGTGCCAGCAGCCATGGGGGGGGGAGTAATGAAAAACTGTTTTTT.

This clone was picked up many times. The V gene is TRBV5-1, the J gene TRBJ1-2; 9 bases fit TRBD1. Per germline, CDR1 SGHRS and CDR2 YFSETQ. CDR3 size: 13 residues. The V and J ends lost 7 bases and 6 bases, in that order; junction bases with no gene match: 7. The CDR3 reads CASLGTGSNGYTF. The CDR3 nucleotides read TGCGCCAGCCTCGGGACAGGGAGTAATGGCTACACCTTC. Full variable domain (remainder filled in from reference TRBV5-1 and TRBJ1-2): KAGVTQTPRYLIKTRGQQVTLSCSPISGHRSVSWYQQTPGQGLQFLFEYFSETQRNKGNFPGRFSGRQFSNSRSEMNVSTLELGDSALYLCASLGTGSNGYTFGSGTRLTVV.

The rearrangement joins TRBV6-1 to TRBJ2-7, with a weak D call TRBD2 (5 bases). The germline V and J ends were trimmed by 0 bases and 5 bases, with 14 bases remaining between them. CDR3 length: 15 residues. The germline gives CDR1 MNHNS, CDR2 SASEGT. The CDR3 loop reads CASSEAGPPGNEQYF. The CDR3 region has the DNA TGTGCCAGCAGTGAAGCAGGGCCCCCCGGGAACGAGCAGTACTTC.

Within the sample, this clone is medium-sized. J is TRBJ1-1 and V is TRBV6-5, with 7 bases that match TRBD1. V lost 5 bases and J lost 6; bases outside the gene matches: 9. CDR3 length: 14 amino acids. CDR1 is MNHEY and CDR2 is SVGAGI in the germline V gene. The CDR3 here is CASSHTGVGAEAFF. Here the CDR3 DNA reads TGTGCCAGCAGTCATACAGGGGTAGGAGCTGAAGCTTTCTTT.

The rearrangement uses TRBV7-9 and TRBJ1-1; TRBD1 agrees at 8 bases. Germline-derived CDR1 and CDR2 are SEHNR and FQNEAQ (reference sequence). J gave up 10 bases and V 3 bases, and 10 bases lay outside the gene matches. This CDR3 comprises 14 residues. As DNA, the CDR3 is TGTGCCAGCAGCTTCTCGGACAGGGTTGGTAGAGCTTTCTTT. Translated: CASSFSDRVGRAFF.

This chain uses TRBV29-1 with TRBJ1-2; perhaps TRBD1 as D (5 bases). CDR1 is SQVTM, CDR2 ANQGSEA, per germline. V gave up 7 bases and J gave up 4 bases, with 13 bases separating them. The CDR3 contains 12 residues. CDR3 amino acids: CSAVTEIYGYTF. CDR3 coding DNA: TGCAGCGCAGTGACAGAAATCTATGGCTACACCTTC. Variable domain in full (rest from reference TRBV29-1 and TRBJ1-2): SAVISQKPSRDICQRGTSLTIQCQVDSQVTMMFWYRQQPGQSLTLIATANQGSEATYESGFVIDKFPISRPNLTFSTLTVSNMSPEDSSIYLCSAVTEIYGYTFGSGTRLTVV.

This clone was seen more than once but under ten times. The genes are TRBV2 and TRBJ2-1; D gene unclear. Per the germline V gene, CDR1 is SNHLY and CDR2 is FYNNEI. The CDR3 consists of 13 residues. V was clipped by 4 bases and J by 6 bases, with 10 bases between them. CDR3 protein: CASSVQVANEQFF. The CDR3 DNA reads as TGTGCCAGCAGTGTTCAGGTCGCCAATGAGCAGTTCTTC.

The chain links TRBV5-1 to TRBJ1-2; 7 nucleotides line up with TRBD1. V trimming: 3 bases; J trimming: 8 bases; junction bases outside the gene matches: 10. The CDR3 runs to 14 residues. Germline V gene data show CDR1 as SGHRS and CDR2 as YFSETQ. For the CDR3, the DNA is TGCGCCAGCAGCTACGGACAGGCGGGGCTAGGCTACACCTTC. Its translation: CASSYGQAGLGYTF.

This clone has a handful of counts. The V and J genes are TRBV27 and TRBJ2-1; 8 bases align to TRBD2. The CDR3 has 14 residues. Germline CDR1 reads MNHEY; CDR2 reads SMNVEV (reference sequence). J lost 0 bases, V lost 6 bases, and 1 base had no gene match. The CDR3 DNA follows: TGTGCCAGCAGCAGCGGGAGCTCCTACAATGAGCAGTTCTTC. Its translation: CASSSGSSYNEQFF.

The rearrangement uses TRBV5-1 and TRBJ2-5; D gene ambiguous. Germline values: CDR1 SGHRS, CDR2 YFSETQ. The CDR3 runs 15 residues. The germline V and J ends were trimmed by 0 bases and 4 bases, with 13 bases remaining between them. Written as DNA, the CDR3 is TGCGCCAGCAGCTTGGCCCCGGCCAGGTCAGAGACCCAGTACTTC. Amino acids: CASSLAPARSETQYF.

This clone appeared a few times. The J gene is TRBJ2-1, the V gene TRBV11-2; tentative D call: TRBD2 (5 bases). The V end lost 3 bases, the J end lost 6 bases, and 9 bases lay between the germline ends. This CDR3 contains 13 residues. The germline V gene encodes CDR1 SGHAT and CDR2 FQNNGV. The CDR3 region has the DNA TGTGCCAGCAGCTTGGAACGGGGCAATGAGCAGTTCTTC. This sequence encodes CASSLERGNEQFF.

The rearrangement uses TRBV28 and TRBJ2-7; 7 bases map to TRBD1. This CDR3 comprises 14 residues. Per the germline V gene, CDR1 is MDHEN and CDR2 is SYDVKM. Trimming removed 5 bases from V and 0 bases from J; junction bases left unmatched: 4. CDR3 region: CASSPGQSSYEQYF. The CDR3 coding sequence is TGTGCCAGCAGTCCGGGACAGAGCTCCTACGAGCAGTACTTC.

This clone was seen a few times. The chain uses TRBV28 and TRBJ2-3; 12 bases match TRBD1. CDR1 and CDR2 from the germline V gene are MDHEN and SYDVKM. The CDR3 covers 16 residues. The V and J ends lost 5 bases and 4 bases, in that order; junction bases with no gene match: 7. The CDR3 spells CASSGRDRGRSDTQYF. The DNA for the CDR3 is TGTGCCAGCAGTGGCCGGGACAGGGGGCGGTCAGATACGCAGTATTTT.

The chain uses TRBV27 and TRBJ2-3; 9 bases map to TRBD2. The CDR3 totals 14 residues. Trimming cost V 5 bases and J 1 base; bases outside gene matches: 1. CDR1 and CDR2 (germline): MNHEY, SMNVEV (reference sequence). The CDR3 DNA is TGTGCCAGCAGTCGGACTAGCGGCACAGATACGCAGTATTTT. Translating gives CASSRTSGTDTQYF.

This clone was found once. The V gene is TRBV11-2, the J gene TRBJ2-5; the D gene is possibly TRBD2 (6 bases). The CDR3 loop spans 12 amino acids. Germline V gives CDR1 SGHAT, CDR2 FQNNGV. Trimming stripped 5 bases from V and 5 bases from J, with 9 bases between. CDR3 sequence (DNA): TGTGCCAGCAGCCGGGGGAGGGAGACCCAGTACTTC. Protein: CASSRGRETQYF.

This clone has only a few counts. The V and J genes are TRBV7-9 and TRBJ2-7; TRBD2 matches 11 bases. From germline, CDR1 is SEHNR and CDR2 FQNEAQ (reference sequence). V was clipped by 5 bases and J by 3 bases; unmatched bases: 3. This CDR3 is built from 14 residues. The CDR3 nucleotides are TGTGCCAGCAGCACCACTAGCGGGAGCTACGAGCAGTACTTC. This encodes CASSTTSGSYEQYF.

Only a few counts were recorded for this clone. This chain uses TRBV7-9 with TRBJ1-2; D is unclear. The germline V gene has CDR1 SEHNR and CDR2 FQNEAQ (reference sequence). This CDR3 comprises 14 residues. The V gene lost 5 bases and the J gene lost 6 bases, with 16 bases spanning the gap. CDR3 DNA: TGTGCCAGCAGCCTGACAACAGAGCCCCATGGCTACACCTTC. It specifies CASSLTTEPHGYTF.

This CDR3 reads CASQGIDTQYF. The CDR3 coding sequence is TGTGCCAGTCAGGGGATAGATACGCAGTATTTT. The chain recombines TRBV25-1 with TRBJ2-3, with D perhaps matching TRBD1 (6 bases). CDR3 length equals 11 residues. Trimming left V 9 bases short and J 5 bases short, with 9 bases between. The germline gives CDR1 MGHDK, CDR2 SYGVNS.

The chain recombines TRBV19 with TRBJ2-1, with D possibly matching TRBD2 (7 bases). In germline, CDR1 is LNHDA, CDR2 SQIVND (reference sequence). V was cut by 6 bases and J by 5 bases, with 17 bases left in between. This CDR3 contains 15 residues. CDR3 residues: CASREGGGINNEQFF. CDR3 coding DNA: TGTGCCAGTAGAGAGGGGGGGGGAATAAACAATGAGCAGTTCTTC.

In this sample, this clone turned up once. The gene calls are TRBV29-1 and TRBJ2-7; TRBD1 aligns across 7 bases. The CDR3 consists of 14 residues. In germline, CDR1 is SQVTM, CDR2 ANQGSEA. V shed 4 bases and J 4 bases; nucleotides not matched to a gene: 10. As DNA, the CDR3 is TGCAGCGTTGTCAGTGGGACAGAATCGTACGAGCAGTACTTC. Translated: CSVVSGTESYEQYF.

The chain joins TRBV19 to TRBJ1-4; possibly TRBD1 for D (5 bases). CDR3 length equals 15 residues. Per germline, CDR1 LNHDA and CDR2 SQIVND (reference sequence). V dropped 6 bases and J dropped 8 bases, with 19 bases sitting between them. CDR3 nucleotides: TGTGCCAGTAGACCGACCGGACACCCTTACGAAAAACTGTTTTTT. Translating it yields CASRPTGHPYEKLFF.

Concerning this clone itself: A junction end diverges from the germline sequence, so it may reflect a read error. This rearrangement joins TRBV2 to TRBJ2-1; the match to TRBD2 covers 10 bases. This CDR3 region has 14 residues. Germline CDR1 and CDR2: SNHLY and FYNNEI. Here the CDR3 DNA reads TGTGCCAGCAGCGCCGGGACTAGCGCGTCAAACAGGATCTTC. Encoded protein: CASSAGTSASNRIF.

With respect to this clone: Compared with germline, one end of the junction differs, possibly owing to a read error. The V gene is TRBV6-5, the J gene TRBJ2-1, with 9 nucleotides matching TRBD2. From germline, CDR1 is MNHEY and CDR2 SVGAGI. The CDR3 runs 15 residues. The CDR3 loop reads CASRAGGSGHNGQFF. The CDR3 bases are TGTGCCAGCAGAGCGGGAGGTTCCGGTCACAATGGGCAGTTCTTC.

V gene TRBV5-1 combines with J gene TRBJ2-3, with TRBD1 identical over 7 bases. The CDR3 length is 16 residues. CDR1 SGHRS and CDR2 YFSETQ come from the germline V gene. After removal of 2 bases from V and 4 bases from J, the junction contained 10 bases not matched to a gene. CDR3 sequence (DNA): TGCGCCAGCAGCTTAACAGGGGCGGGCTATTCAGATACGCAGTATTTT. As protein: CASSLTGAGYSDTQYF.

The chain employs TRBV7-9 and TRBJ1-4; D is possibly TRBD1 (6 bases). The V end was cut by 5 bases, the J end by 5 bases, with 15 bases between. The CDR3 is made up of 15 amino acids. Germline CDR1 is SEHNR and CDR2 is FQNEAQ (reference sequence). The CDR3 DNA follows: TGTGCCAGCAGCCTACCCGGGACACCCAATGAAAAACTGTTTTTT. Encoded protein: CASSLPGTPNEKLFF. Using reference TRBV7-9 and TRBJ1-4 for the parts outside the CDR3, the full variable domain is DTGVSQNPRHKITKRGQNVTFRCDPISEHNRLYWYRQTLGQGPEFLTYFQNEAQLEKSRLLSDRFSAERPKGSFSTLEIQRTEQGDSAMYLCASSLPGTPNEKLFFGSGTQLSVL.

The rearrangement joins TRBV5-4 to TRBJ2-5; no clear D. The length of the CDR3 is 13 residues. Trimming pared 4 bases from V and 3 bases from J, leaving 10 bases between. Per germline, CDR1 SGHNT and CDR2 YYREEE (reference sequence). The CDR3 sequence: CASSLELKETQYF. DNA of the CDR3: TGTGCCAGCAGCCTTGAACTTAAAGAGACCCAGTACTTC.

J is TRBJ1-1 and V is TRBV28; D is uncertain. CDR3 length equals 13 residues. V was shortened by 7 bases and J by 1 base, with 10 bases between the two germline ends. CDR1 and CDR2 from the germline V gene are MDHEN and SYDVKM. CDR3 in amino acids: CASILQKNTEAFF. CDR3 DNA: TGTGCCAGCATCCTACAGAAGAACACTGAAGCTTTCTTT.

This clone came up a few times. The chain recombines TRBV6-6 with TRBJ2-3; 9 nucleotides agree with TRBD1. This CDR3 is 14 amino acids long. The V gene end was trimmed by 9 bases and the J gene end by 4 bases; junction bases not matched to a gene: 8. Germline CDR1 MNHNY, CDR2 SVGAGI (reference sequence). CDR3 bases: TGTGCCAGTAAGACAGGGGGTCGCGCAGATACGCAGTATTTT. Translation gives CASKTGGRADTQYF.

The chain is built from TRBV2 and TRBJ2-2; TRBD2 matches at 9 bases. The CDR3 covers 14 residues. The germline gives CDR1 SNHLY, CDR2 FYNNEI. Germline trimming cut 9 bases from V and 7 bases from J; bases unmatched to any gene: 9. CDR3 sequence (DNA): TGTGCCAGTTCCTTAGCGGGAGCGATCGGGGAGCTGTTTTTT. This sequence encodes CASSLAGAIGELFF.

The chain carries TRBV10-3 and TRBJ2-7; D not resolved. In germline, CDR1 is ENHRY, CDR2 SYGVKD. This CDR3 has 15 amino acids. Trimming left V 6 bases short and J 2 bases short, with 17 bases between. CDR3 bases: TGTGCCATCAGAAAAGGCGGTAGTGTAACCTACGAGCAGTACTTC. The encoded protein is CAIRKGGSVTYEQYF.